This passage covers 12 T cell receptor beta chains from one sample sequenced in a study of graft-versus-host responses after intestinal transplantation. Profiled with immunoSEQ multiplex PCR; TCRdb holds only in-frame clones, not every one. This sample carries 25,000 to 35,000 clones, nearly 90% of them seen once, and the ten largest clones take 9.5% to 13%. The specimen was PBMCs, collected around 430 days after intestinal transplantation. Receptors originate from a human patient who received an intestinal transplant, so some T cells may come from the graft donor.

V gene TRBV28 combines with J gene TRBJ2-1; a weak D match, TRBD1 (6 bases). Germline V gene data show CDR1 as MDHEN and CDR2 as SYDVKM. CDR3 length equals 14 residues. The germline V and J ends were trimmed by 7 bases and 0 bases, with 10 bases remaining between them. CDR3 region: CASKTGISYNEQFF. In DNA form, the CDR3 reads TGTGCCAGCAAAACAGGGATCTCCTACAATGAGCAGTTCTTC.

V and J are TRBV20-1 and TRBJ1-2; D is unresolved. V lost 5 bases and J lost 8, with 6 bases in between. Germline CDR1 is DFQATT and CDR2 is SNEGSKA (reference sequence). The CDR3 totals 9 residues. This CDR3 is CSAAGGYTF. In DNA, the CDR3 is TGCAGTGCTGCGGGAGGCTACACCTTC.

The chain recombines TRBV6-6 with TRBJ1-1; weak D call: TRBD1 (5 bases). The CDR3 consists of 16 residues. Germline loops: CDR1 MNHNY, CDR2 SVGAGI (reference sequence). Trimming stripped 7 bases from V and 0 bases from J, with 18 bases between. CDR3 sequence: CASTYWGIIMNTEAFF. The CDR3 DNA sequence: TGTGCCAGCACCTACTGGGGGATTATCATGAACACTGAAGCTTTCTTT.

The chain employs TRBV19 and TRBJ2-4, with TRBD1 matching over 9 bases. V shed 7 bases and J 6 bases; nucleotides not matched to a gene: 13. This CDR3 has 16 residues. The germline V gene has CDR1 LNHDA and CDR2 SQIVND (reference sequence). The CDR3 DNA is TGTGCCAGTAACTCTGAGACAGGGGGTGCAGGAAACATTCAGTACTTC. This encodes CASNSETGGAGNIQYF. The variable domain in full, completed from reference TRBV19 and TRBJ2-4, reads DGGITQSPKYLFRKEGQNVTLSCEQNLNHDAMYWYRQDPGQGLRLIYYSQIVNDFQKGDIAEGYSVSREKKESFPLTVTSAQKNPTAFYLCASNSETGGAGNIQYFGAGTRLSVL.

The rearrangement joins TRBV4-3 to TRBJ2-7; D perhaps matches TRBD1 (5 bases). Trimming left V 2 bases short and J 3 bases short, with 14 bases between. Germline V gene sequence: CDR1 LGHNA, CDR2 YSLEER. The CDR3 has 15 amino acids. The CDR3 coding sequence is TGCGCCAGCAGCCAACTCCAGGGCCTGGTCTACGAGCAGTACTTC. Protein product: CASSQLQGLVYEQYF.

This chain links TRBV5-1 with TRBJ2-7, with D perhaps TRBD1 or TRBD2 (6 bases each). Germline values: CDR1 SGHRS, CDR2 YFSETQ. The CDR3 consists of 15 residues. Trimming took off 0 bases at V and 2 bases at J, with 12 bases between the two ends. The CDR3 region has the DNA TGCGCCAGCAGCTTGGAGGGGGGCAAGGCCTACGAGCAGTACTTC. The encoded protein is CASSLEGGKAYEQYF.

The chain is built from TRBV7-9 and TRBJ1-4; D call uncertain. Deletions cut 2 bases from V and 3 bases from J, with 4 bases between. Germline V CDR1 and CDR2: SEHNR, FQNEAQ (reference sequence). The CDR3 length is 13 residues. CDR3 sequence reads: CASSLPPNEKLFF. The CDR3 DNA is TGTGCCAGCAGCTTACCTCCTAATGAAAAACTGTTTTTT.

This chain connects TRBV10-3 to TRBJ1-1; D gene unclear. The CDR3 runs 12 residues. V shed 10 bases and J shed 1 base, with 10 bases lying between them. Germline V gene sequence: CDR1 ENHRY, CDR2 SYGVKD. CDR3 nucleotides: TGTGCCACTCAAAGGGAGAACACTGAAGCTTTCTTT. Translating gives CATQRENTEAFF.

Written as DNA, the CDR3 is TGTGCCAGCAGCCAGACTAGCGGGAGGGTTCACGAGCAGTACTTC. It is translated as CASSQTSGRVHEQYF. V usage is TRBV14 and J usage is TRBJ2-7; 14 nucleotides agree with TRBD2. The CDR3 totals 15 residues. V trimming: 3 bases; J trimming: 5 bases; junction bases outside the gene matches: 3. The germline gives CDR1 SGHDN, CDR2 FVKESK.

The chain joins TRBV7-2 to TRBJ2-5, with D perhaps TRBD1 (6 bases). This CDR3 has 14 residues. The V gene lost 6 bases and the J gene lost 5 bases, with 16 bases spanning the gap. The germline V gene has CDR1 SGHTA and CDR2 FQGNSA. In DNA, the CDR3 is TGTGCCAGCAGTCCAAACAGGGTCGGGGAGACCCAGTACTTC. Amino acid sequence: CASSPNRVGETQYF.

This clone occurred once. This chain connects TRBV6-6 to TRBJ2-1, with D hard to call. The germline CDR1 and CDR2 sequences are MNHNY and SVGAGI (reference sequence). Trimming cost V 0 bases and J 3 bases, with 12 bases left between them. This CDR3 comprises 16 residues. This CDR3 is CASSYSELPIYNEQFF. Here the CDR3 DNA reads TGTGCCAGCAGTTACTCGGAGCTCCCCATCTACAATGAGCAGTTCTTC.

This chain connects TRBV6-1 to TRBJ2-2, with TRBD1 identical over 7 bases. The CDR3 consists of 15 residues. Germline trimming cut 5 bases from V and 0 bases from J; bases unmatched to any gene: 3. CDR1 MNHNS and CDR2 SASEGT come from the germline V gene. The CDR3 is CASSPGTANTGELFF. The CDR3 bases are TGTGCCAGCAGTCCCGGGACAGCGAACACCGGGGAGCTGTTTTTT.